This T cell receptor beta chain is from a study of glioma-infiltrating T cells. Study as a whole: Glioblastomas were WHO grade IV, sampled at first diagnosis; low-grade were grade II. Study results and caveats: Very few CDR3 sequences were shared between tissue and blood. Tissue-blood divergence was below expectation in non-neoplastic patients, above in gliomas. Shared blood CDR3 signature motifs marked patients with low tissue-blood divergence.

Using RNA template, CDR3s of TCR alpha and beta were amplified with iRepertoire arm-PCR. Each CDR3 protein gets one entry after TCRdb re-called the multiplex PCR reads with MiXCR. This table has roughly 350,000 distinct CDR3 sequences, 41% appearing once. This clonotype has at least ten counts. The antigen is undetermined. The CDR3 length is 14 residues. V lost 6 bases, J lost 5 bases, and 7 bases stayed unmatched. Germline CDR1 is DFQATT and CDR2 is SNEGSKA (reference sequence). This clonotype was obtained from a human donor with low-grade glioma or glioblastoma, undergoing nonglioma brain surgery, or in good health (not recorded which). Material for sequencing was glioma tissue, nonneoplastic brain tissue, or PBMCs (not recorded which). This chain links TRBV20-1 with TRBJ2-7; 13 bases are a match to TRBD2. This CDR3 reads CSATGTSGTNEQYF. The CDR3 nucleotides are TGCAGTGCAACCGGGACTAGCGGGACTAACGAGCAGTACTTC.